The source of this TCR beta chain is a study of blood T cell repertoires in COVID-19. Germline CDR1 is LNHNV and CDR2 is YYDKDF (reference sequence). There are 14 residues in the CDR3. The V end was cut by 1 base, the J end by 1 base, with 4 bases between. Participants reported their clinical history, and cohort assignment relied on those reports. This table comes from immunoSEQ multiplex PCR, and its TCRdb copy is limited to in-frame clones, with some not included. This table holds 150,000 or so clones, roughly 83% found once. The rearrangement links TRBV15 to TRBJ2-2; D ambiguous. The sample taken for sequencing was PBMCs or T cells enriched from blood (not recorded which). This TCR was recovered from a man aged 50 to 59 who had recovered from COVID-19. CDR3 DNA: TGTGCCACCAGCAGAGGGCAGAACACCGGGGAGCTGTTTTTT. Its translation: CATSRGQNTGELFF.